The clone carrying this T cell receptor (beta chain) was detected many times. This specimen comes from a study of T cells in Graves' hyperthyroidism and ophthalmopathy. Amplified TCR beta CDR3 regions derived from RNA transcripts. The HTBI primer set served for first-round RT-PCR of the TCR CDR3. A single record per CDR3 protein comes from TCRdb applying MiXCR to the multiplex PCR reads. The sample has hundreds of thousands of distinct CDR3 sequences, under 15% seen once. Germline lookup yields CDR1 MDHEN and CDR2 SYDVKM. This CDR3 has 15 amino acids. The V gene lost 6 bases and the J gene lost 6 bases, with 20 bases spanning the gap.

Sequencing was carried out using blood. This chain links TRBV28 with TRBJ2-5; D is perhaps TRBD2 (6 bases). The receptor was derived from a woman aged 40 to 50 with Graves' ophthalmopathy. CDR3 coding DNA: TGTGCCAGCAGAACTGGTGGCGGGAATGAACAGACCCAGTACTTC. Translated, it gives CASRTGGGNEQTQYF.